The present T cell receptor beta chain was sequenced within a study of shared clonotypes between healthy human individuals (dated by TCRdb to about 2020). Study-wide context: Two women and a few men aged 18 to 49 years were included in the cohort. For each donor, CD4 naive and CD4 memory were each given three plates, CD8 naive was given two plates, and CD8 memory was given one plate. To estimate repertoire size and how much clonotypes are shared between individuals, the study performed deep sequencing of blood TCR repertoires from roughly five healthy adults. To increase sequencing depth and limit assay-specific biases, TCR repertoire library preparation and sequencing were carried out by different laboratories using diverse techniques. Between about 0.94 and 8.9 billion PBMCs per donor were obtained by leukapheresis. Overall results and qualifications from the work: Rarefaction of sorted-subset datasets indicated incomplete sequencing despite the large sequencing depth. Pairwise subsampling led to the expectation that sequencing depth would affect the degree of clonotype sharing among donors. Compared with non-shared clonotypes, clonotypes shared by all four sorted-subset donors had higher generation probabilities. Sampling was restricted to blood, and TCR repertoires in tissues likely differ from the TCR repertoires found in blood. Larger estimated clonotype richness was generally found for naive subsets than for memory subsets. Sharing across a few donors was observed for approximately 4.6% of naive CD4, 3.5% of naive CD8, 2% to 2.5% of memory CD4, and roughly 0.4% of memory CD8 clonotypes. Because the study included a small number of donors, the genetic and exposure-history diversity represented was limited.

With respect to this clone: Its antigen has not been determined. No much larger clonotype is one base removed from it; base qualities were not supplied.

Healthy HIV-negative adults with no recently reported acute infections or vaccinations were included as donors. All donors were Caucasian adults living in Nashville, Tennessee, USA. CD4+ T cells were enriched by magnetic negative selection; naive cells were then positively selected on CD45RA, and the negative fraction formed the memory subset. Blood was collected by leukapheresis, and PBMCs were isolated by Ficoll-Histopaque density gradient centrifugation and then cryopreserved in liquid nitrogen vapor phase. Analytical flow cytometry was used to check the purity and quantity of every magnetically sorted T cell population. From each sorted fraction, genomic DNA was isolated and quantified by UV absorbance on a Nanodrop 2000c. The germline V gene encodes CDR1 LGHNA and CDR2 YSLEER. At the junction V is shortened by 0 bases and J by 8 bases; bases outside the gene matches: 9. Including cysteine and phenylalanine, the CDR3 has 15 amino acids. Of the read, only the CDR3 DNA is kept; its 45 bases are in frame from base 1.

Using the deep immunoSEQ assay, TCR CDR3 regions were amplified from genomic DNA by multiplex PCR. Extracted genomic DNA from each cell subset was spread evenly across all wells of several immunoSEQ 96-well plates, with each plate serving as a replicate. For sorted subsets, about 210 ng of genomic DNA, equivalent to roughly 33,000 T cell genomes, went into each replicate PCR. The purified libraries were quantified using a Qubit 3.0 fluorometer, sized with a Bioanalyzer 2100, and then quantified again using the KAPA Library Quantification kit. Each immunoSEQ 96-well plate was sequenced on its own single-read 150-cycle Illumina NextSeq 550 flow cell. The original methods were these. The immunoSEQ output contained only junctional sequences without quality scores, so filtering could not match that applied to full-length reads. To assign V/J genes and CDR3, sequences were annotated against IMGT germline references using PyIR, a Python wrapper for IgBLAST v1.9. Reads were filtered out if the reads had weak V/J assignments (E-value above 1e-6), no CDR3, stop codons, out-of-frame junctions, or ambiguous translated residues. V3J clonotypes were defined by identical inferred V gene, J gene, and CDR3 amino acid sequence. The percentage overlap between two repertoires was calculated by dividing the number of shared unique clonotypes by the size of the smaller repertoire. Repertoire richness was assessed with RTK rarefaction, the Chao1 estimator, and Recon v2.1 estimates of unobserved clonotypes. Generation probabilities for all TCRbeta clonotypes obtained by the gDNA method from a few donors were computed using OLGA. In its TCRdb copy, this immuneACCESS table keeps in-frame sequences only and misses some clones. Where compared with another copy, unresolved V genes explain less than half of these, and the others have no known cause. The V and J calls and the clone size are those of that table, but D and trimming were determined from the DNA. The sample yields roughly 1.5 million clones; approximately 98% were counted once. The top ten clones comprise 0.4% to 0.55% of the sample.

The source material was naive CD4+ T cells sorted from blood. The cell subset or site label for this specimen denotes: CD45RA+ positively selected. The V gene is TRBV4-3 and the J gene is TRBJ1-2; 7 nucleotides in the junction match TRBD1. The clonotype originates from a man aged 25 to 40 in good health. The DNA sequence is TGCGCCAGCAGCCAAGATCGCGCAGGGGGGCTGGGCTACACCTTC. Translated, this gives CASSQDRAGGLGYTF.